Following are 26 T cell receptor beta chains from one sample sequenced in a study of technical replicates of blood from a handful of donors. TCRdb's copy holds only in-frame clones and misses some; the assay was immunoSEQ multiplex PCR. The table lists roughly 70,000 clones, 90% to 95% of them singletons. Material: PBMCs. These receptors were obtained from a human donor in good health. Some clones in this sample may be carry-over from other donors' samples.

This clone appeared a few times. The genes are TRBV11-2 and TRBJ2-1, with a weak D call TRBD2 (5 bases). The length of the CDR3 is 14 residues. Trimming took 3 bases from V and 0 from J, leaving 6 bases between them. Germline V gene sequence: CDR1 SGHAT, CDR2 FQNNGV. DNA of the CDR3: TGTGCCAGCAGCTTTGGGAGCTCCTACAATGAGCAGTTCTTC. Amino acid sequence: CASSFGSSYNEQFF. Together with reference TRBV11-2 and TRBJ2-1, the CDR3 gives the full variable domain: EAGVAQSPRYKIIEKRQSVAFWCNPISGHATLYWYQQILGQGPKLLIQFQNNGVVDDSQLPKDRFSAERLKGVDSTLKIQPAKLEDSAVYLCASSFGSSYNEQFFGPGTRLTVL.

CDR3 DNA: TGTGCCAGCAGCCGCAGGGGGGAGAACTACGAGCAGTACTTC. Translation: CASSRRGENYEQYF. The V call is TRBV7-8, the J call TRBJ2-7; maybe TRBD1 (7 bases). The CDR3 covers 14 residues. The germline V gene encodes CDR1 SGHVS and CDR2 FQNEAQ. V was clipped by 5 bases and J by 3 bases, with 14 bases between them.

This clone is a singleton in its sample. The chain links TRBV9 to TRBJ2-7; a possible D gene is TRBD2 (5 bases). CDR3 size: 14 residues. Per germline, CDR1 SGDLS and CDR2 YYNGEE. V lost 0 bases, J lost 0 bases, and 7 bases lay in between. The CDR3 DNA reads TGTGCCAGCAGCGTAGTTGGGAGCTCCTACGAGCAGTACTTC. It encodes CASSVVGSSYEQYF. Full variable domain (rest looked up from reference TRBV9 and TRBJ2-7): DSGVTQTPKHLITATGQRVTLRCSPRSGDLSVYWYQQSLDQGLQFLIQYYNGEERAKGNILERFSAQQFPDLHSELNLSSLELGDSALYFCASSVVGSSYEQYFGPGTRLTVT.

CDR3 loop: CASSQGGSSAETQYF. Written as DNA, the CDR3 is TGTGCCAGCAGCCAAGGCGGCAGCTCAGCAGAGACCCAGTACTTC. This chain connects TRBV4-2 to TRBJ2-5; D ambiguous. Germline V gene data show CDR1 as LGHNA and CDR2 as YNFKEQ. The CDR3 is made up of 15 amino acids. The V end was cut by 1 base, the J end by 4 bases, with 13 bases between.

The J gene is TRBJ2-7, the V gene TRBV6-6; 9 bases are shared with TRBD1. The CDR3 has 14 residues. Germline V gene sequence: CDR1 MNHNY, CDR2 SVGAGI (reference sequence). V lost 5 bases and J lost 4; bases outside the gene matches: 6. CDR3 in amino acids: CASSQQGAGYEQYF. CDR3 sequence (DNA): TGTGCCAGCAGTCAACAGGGGGCGGGATACGAGCAGTACTTC.

The table lists this clone with a count of one. V gene TRBV18 combines with J gene TRBJ2-2; 7 bases line up with TRBD1. The germline V gene encodes CDR1 KGHSH and CDR2 LQKENI. J was trimmed by 2 bases and V by 2 bases; bases with no gene match: 2. CDR3 size: 15 residues. The CDR3 region is CASSPGTANTGELFF. The CDR3 region has the DNA TGTGCCAGCTCACCAGGGACAGCTAACACCGGGGAGCTGTTTTTT.

V is TRBV19 and J is TRBJ1-2, with D uncertain. Between the trimmed V and J ends, which lost 3 bases and 2 bases, there was a span of 16 bases. Germline-derived CDR1 and CDR2 are LNHDA and SQIVND (reference sequence). The CDR3 is 16 residues long. CDR3 nucleotides: TGTGCCAGTAGTATCTTCCCCGGGTTGCCAAACTATGGCTACACCTTC. The encoded protein is CASSIFPGLPNYGYTF.

The V and J genes are TRBV27 and TRBJ1-2; D is unclear. The germline V gene has CDR1 MNHEY and CDR2 SMNVEV (reference sequence). This CDR3 is 12 amino acids long. The germline V and J ends were trimmed by 8 bases and 4 bases, with 11 bases remaining between them. The CDR3 is CASGPQSYGYTF. The CDR3 nucleotides are TGTGCCAGCGGTCCACAGAGCTATGGCTACACCTTC.

The chain uses TRBV19 and TRBJ1-1; unclear D gene. Germline values: CDR1 LNHDA, CDR2 SQIVND (reference sequence). Trimming cost V 3 bases and J 1 base, with 6 bases left between them. The CDR3 runs 13 residues. CDR3 nucleotides: TGTGCCAGTAGTATGGCCCAGAACACTGAAGCTTTCTTT. Translating it yields CASSMAQNTEAFF.

The V call is TRBV4-1, the J call TRBJ1-2; a weak D match, TRBD1 (6 bases). The CDR3 runs 14 residues. V was cut by 1 base and J by 4 bases, with 10 bases left in between. Germline V gene data show CDR1 as MGHRA and CDR2 as YSYEKL. The chain's CDR3 is CASSQGGRGYGYTF. CDR3 bases: TGCGCCAGCAGCCAAGGGGGGCGCGGCTATGGCTACACCTTC.

The V gene is TRBV7-2, the J gene TRBJ2-7; 7 bases line up with TRBD2. CDR3 length equals 15 residues. Looked up from germline, CDR1 is SGHTA and CDR2 is FQGNSA. J gave up 3 bases and V 2 bases, and 7 bases lay outside the gene matches. CDR3 DNA sequence: TGTGCCAGCAGCTTAACAGCTAGCGGCATCTACGAGCAGTACTTC. Translating gives CASSLTASGIYEQYF.

V usage is TRBV7-2 and J usage is TRBJ1-4; TRBD1 aligns across 11 bases. The CDR3 length is 15 residues. Trimming took 4 bases from V and 7 from J; bases not matched to a gene: 5. CDR1 is SGHTA, CDR2 FQGNSA, per germline. The CDR3 reads CASSSRTGGAEKLFF. For the CDR3, the DNA is TGTGCCAGCAGCTCCAGGACAGGGGGCGCTGAAAAACTGTTTTTT.

This clone was found a few times. This chain joins TRBV7-2 and TRBJ1-2; 7 positions match TRBD1. This CDR3 has 15 residues. V lost 5 bases, J lost 6 bases, and 12 bases stayed unmatched. Germline CDR1 is SGHTA and CDR2 is FQGNSA. The CDR3 nucleotides are TGTGCCAGCAGCCCTAGTGCCTGGGACAGCAATGGCTACACCTTC. It translates to CASSPSAWDSNGYTF.

V and J are TRBV6-5 and TRBJ1-1; D remains ambiguous. Germline-derived CDR1 and CDR2 are MNHEY and SVGAGI. Trimming removed 5 bases at V and 0 bases at J, with 10 bases between. This CDR3 has 14 residues. The CDR3 protein is CASSPTLLNTEAFF. Here the CDR3 DNA reads TGTGCCAGCAGTCCCACACTACTGAACACTGAAGCTTTCTTT.

Here the CDR3 reads CASTLRAGRYEQYF. DNA for the CDR3: TGTGCCAGCACCCTGCGGGCCGGGAGGTACGAGCAGTACTTC. This sequence joins TRBV2 and TRBJ2-7; 7 bases align to TRBD2. Per germline, CDR1 SNHLY and CDR2 FYNNEI. V was clipped by 7 bases and J by 4 bases; unmatched bases: 10. The CDR3 is made up of 14 amino acids.

Here the CDR3 DNA reads TGTGCCAGCAGTCCCTCGGACAGGACCACCTACGAGCAGTACTTC. Protein product: CASSPSDRTTYEQYF. V usage is TRBV6-5 and J usage is TRBJ2-7; TRBD1 matches 7 bases. V trimming: 5 bases; J trimming: 2 bases; junction bases outside the gene matches: 9. The CDR3 covers 15 residues. Germline V gene lookup returns CDR1 MNHEY and CDR2 SVGAGI.

The gene calls are TRBV4-3 and TRBJ2-3, with 8 bases matching TRBD1. Germline CDR1 LGHNA, CDR2 YSLEER. Germline trimming cut 0 bases from V and 5 bases from J; bases unmatched to any gene: 4. CDR3 length: 15 amino acids. The CDR3 DNA sequence: TGCGCCAGCAGCCAAGACAGGGGGCAAAAAGATACGCAGTATTTT. Translated: CASSQDRGQKDTQYF.

The chain employs TRBV7-2 and TRBJ2-7; 9 bases match TRBD1. The junction had 7 bases not matched to a gene; V was cut back by 7 bases and J by 3 bases. The CDR3 is made up of 14 amino acids. Germline V gene lookup returns CDR1 SGHTA and CDR2 FQGNSA. The CDR3 spells CASTPRTGVYEQYF. The DNA for the CDR3 is TGTGCCAGCACCCCCCGGACAGGGGTCTACGAGCAGTACTTC.

J is TRBJ2-5 and V is TRBV28; D uncertain. The CDR3 is made up of 14 amino acids. Trimming removed 1 base at V and 1 base at J, with 7 bases between. Per the germline V gene, CDR1 is MDHEN and CDR2 is SYDVKM. The chain's CDR3 is CASSLSQIQETQYF. The CDR3 DNA sequence: TGTGCCAGCAGTTTATCTCAGATCCAAGAGACCCAGTACTTC.

This rearrangement joins TRBV5-1 to TRBJ2-2; possibly TRBD2 for D (6 bases). Germline V gene sequence: CDR1 SGHRS, CDR2 YFSETQ. The V end was cut by 0 bases, the J end by 6 bases, with 12 bases between. The CDR3 has 15 residues. The CDR3, as DNA: TGCGCCAGCAGCTTGGGCGGGATCGGATCCGGGGAGCTGTTTTTT. Protein sequence: CASSLGGIGSGELFF. The entire variable domain, with the rest obtained from reference TRBV5-1 and TRBJ2-2, is as follows: KAGVTQTPRYLIKTRGQQVTLSCSPISGHRSVSWYQQTPGQGLQFLFEYFSETQRNKGNFPGRFSGRQFSNSRSEMNVSTLELGDSALYLCASSLGGIGSGELFFGEGSRLTVL.

V gene TRBV2 combines with J gene TRBJ2-3; 7 bases align to TRBD1. CDR1 is SNHLY, CDR2 FYNNEI, per germline. V shed 4 bases and J 5 bases; nucleotides not matched to a gene: 6. The CDR3 is 14 amino acids. CDR3 DNA: TGTGCCAGCAGTGGACAGGGCATATTAGATACGCAGTATTTT. As protein: CASSGQGILDTQYF.

For the CDR3, the DNA is TGTGCCAGCAGCGCGGGACTAGCGGGGGGAGGAACCGGGGAGCTGTTTTTT. Translated: CASSAGLAGGGTGELFF. J is TRBJ2-2 and V is TRBV7-3; TRBD2 matches 15 bases. The ends lost 5 bases at V and 5 bases at J; junction bases unmatched: 6. This CDR3 has 17 residues. Germline V gene lookup returns CDR1 SGHTA and CDR2 FQGTGA.

This clone occurred a few times. The chain combines TRBV7-9 with TRBJ1-2; no reliable D call. Looked up from germline, CDR1 is SEHNR and CDR2 is FQNEAQ (reference sequence). Trimming stripped 1 base from V and 3 bases from J, with 6 bases between. The CDR3 consists of 13 residues. The CDR3 sequence: CASSLVTDYGYTF. CDR3 nucleotides: TGTGCCAGCAGCTTAGTTACAGACTATGGCTACACCTTC.

The V call is TRBV4-3, the J call TRBJ2-7; TRBD2 matches 8 bases. CDR1 and CDR2 from the germline V gene are LGHNA and YSLEER. This CDR3 region has 16 residues. J lost 5 bases, V lost 0 bases, and 9 bases had no gene match. The CDR3 spells CASSQDFAGGSHEQYF. CDR3 DNA: TGCGCCAGCAGCCAAGATTTTGCGGGAGGATCCCACGAGCAGTACTTC.

Comment on this clone: An end of the junction does not agree with germline; a read error may underlie this. J is TRBJ2-7 and V is TRBV5-1; possible D gene TRBD2, 5 bases. The CDR3 is 13 amino acids. The V gene's germline CDR1 is SGHRS and CDR2 YFSETQ. The CDR3 DNA reads TGCGCCAGCAGCTTGGGCGGGTCCTTCGAGCAGTACTTC. Its translation: CASSLGGSFEQYF.

This chain connects TRBV19 to TRBJ1-5, with D possibly being TRBD1 (5 bases). Trimming cost V 7 bases and J 6 bases, with 13 bases left between them. Germline V gives CDR1 LNHDA, CDR2 SQIVND (reference sequence). This CDR3 has 13 amino acids. The CDR3, as DNA: TGTGCCAGTACCGGAGGGGCAAGTCAGCCCCAGCATTTT. It encodes CASTGGASQPQHF.